This TCR beta chain originates from a study of T-cell reconstitution after alpha-beta-depleted transplantation in children. Study-level results: Reportedly, only several hundred clones from non-depleted graft cells drove alpha-beta T-cell counts at about two months. After one year, T-cell counts and TCRbeta diversity mostly came from new T cells. Some patients' high day-60 TCRbeta diversity was attributed to recipient cells surviving conditioning.

Unique molecular identifiers were incorporated during preparation of the TCRbeta library. TCRdb used MiXCR to reprocess the PCR reads, holding one entry per CDR3 protein. Of fewer than 550,000 distinct CDR3 sequences listed, roughly 10% are singletons. With regard to this clonotype: Its antigen is as yet unknown.

The V end lost 6 bases, the J end lost 1 base, and 22 bases lay between the germline ends. In germline, CDR1 is MDHEN, CDR2 SYDVKM. There are 17 residues in the CDR3. The sequenced sample was PBMCs, mostly from graft donor cells, obtained 180 days after TCRalphabeta/CD19-depleted stem cell transplant. This clonotype originated in a female patient under 10 years old who had a stem cell transplant for aplastic anemia, so the T cells may come from the graft donor. The V gene is TRBV28, the J gene TRBJ2-7, with D possibly matching TRBD1 (6 bases). CDR3 bases: TGTGCCAGCAGACTTGGGACAAGACAGTTATATTCCTACGAGCAGTACTTC. As protein: CASRLGTRQLYSYEQYF. Full variable domain (rest looked up from reference TRBV28 and TRBJ2-7): DVKVTQSSRYLVKRTGEKVFLECVQDMDHENMFWYRQDPGLGLRLIYFSYDVKMKEKGDIPEGYSVSREKKERFSLILESASTNQTSMYLCASRLGTRQLYSYEQYFGPGTRLTVT.